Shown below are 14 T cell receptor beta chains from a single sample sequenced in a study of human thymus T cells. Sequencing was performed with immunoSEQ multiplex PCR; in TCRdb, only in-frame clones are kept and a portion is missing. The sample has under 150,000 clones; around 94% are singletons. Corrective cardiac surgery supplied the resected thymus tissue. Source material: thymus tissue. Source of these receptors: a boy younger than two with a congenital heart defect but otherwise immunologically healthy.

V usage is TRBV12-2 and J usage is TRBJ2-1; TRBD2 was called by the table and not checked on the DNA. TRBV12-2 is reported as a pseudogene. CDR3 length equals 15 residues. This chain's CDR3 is CASPPGTKERNEQFF. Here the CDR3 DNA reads TGTGCAAGTCCCCCTGGGACTAAGGAAAGGAATGAGCAGTTCTTC.

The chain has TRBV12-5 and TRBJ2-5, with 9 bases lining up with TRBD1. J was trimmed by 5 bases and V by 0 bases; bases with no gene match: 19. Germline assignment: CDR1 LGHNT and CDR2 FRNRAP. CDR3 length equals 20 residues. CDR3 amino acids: CASGLVQGANLSDPTETQYF. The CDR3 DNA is TGTGCTAGTGGTTTGGTACAGGGGGCTAATCTTAGCGACCCGACGGAGACCCAGTACTTC.

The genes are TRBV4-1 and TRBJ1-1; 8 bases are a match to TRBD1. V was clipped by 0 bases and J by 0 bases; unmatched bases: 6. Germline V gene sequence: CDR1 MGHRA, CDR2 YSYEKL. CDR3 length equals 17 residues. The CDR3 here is CASSQDHQTGVNTEAFF. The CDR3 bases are TGCGCCAGCAGCCAAGACCACCAGACAGGGGTGAACACTGAAGCTTTCTTT.

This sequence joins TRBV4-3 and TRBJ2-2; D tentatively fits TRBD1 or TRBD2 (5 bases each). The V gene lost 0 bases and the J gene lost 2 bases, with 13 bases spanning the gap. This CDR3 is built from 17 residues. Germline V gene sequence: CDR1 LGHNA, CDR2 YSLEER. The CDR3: CASSQDLWGNNTGELFF. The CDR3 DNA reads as TGCGCCAGCAGCCAAGATCTATGGGGGAATAACACCGGGGAGCTGTTTTTT.

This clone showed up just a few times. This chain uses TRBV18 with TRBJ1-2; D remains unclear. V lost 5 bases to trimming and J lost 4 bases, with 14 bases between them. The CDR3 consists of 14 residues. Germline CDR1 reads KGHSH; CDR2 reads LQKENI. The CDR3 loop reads CASSSVCWGYGYTF. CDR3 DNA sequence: TGTGCCAGCTCATCCGTGTGTTGGGGCTATGGCTACACCTTC.

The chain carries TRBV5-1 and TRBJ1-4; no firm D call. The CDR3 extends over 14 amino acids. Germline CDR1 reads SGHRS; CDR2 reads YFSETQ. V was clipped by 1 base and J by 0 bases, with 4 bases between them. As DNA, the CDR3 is TGCGCCAGCAGCTTGACAGCAACTAATGAAAAACTGTTTTTT. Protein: CASSLTATNEKLFF.

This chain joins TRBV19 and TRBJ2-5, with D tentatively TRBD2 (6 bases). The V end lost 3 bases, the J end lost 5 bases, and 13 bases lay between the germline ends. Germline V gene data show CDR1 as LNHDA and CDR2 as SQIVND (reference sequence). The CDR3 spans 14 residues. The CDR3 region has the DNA TGTGCCAGTAGTATTATGGGGGAGGTGGAGACCCAGTACTTC. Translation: CASSIMGEVETQYF.

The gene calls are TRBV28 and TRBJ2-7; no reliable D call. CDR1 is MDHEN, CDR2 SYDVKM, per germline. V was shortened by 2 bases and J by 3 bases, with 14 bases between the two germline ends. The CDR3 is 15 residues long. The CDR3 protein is CASSLPDKENYEQYF. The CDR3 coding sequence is TGTGCCAGCAGTTTACCAGATAAGGAGAACTACGAGCAGTACTTC.

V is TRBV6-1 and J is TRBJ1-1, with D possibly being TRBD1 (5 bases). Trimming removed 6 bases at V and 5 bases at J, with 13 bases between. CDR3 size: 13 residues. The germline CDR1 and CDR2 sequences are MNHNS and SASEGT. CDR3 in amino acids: CASSAVRETEAFF. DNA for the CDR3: TGTGCCAGCAGCGCAGTCAGGGAAACTGAAGCTTTCTTT.

The CDR3 nucleotides are TGTGCCAGCAGTTTAAGGAGCAGGAGGAACGGTCTATGGGGCTACACCTTC. Translated: CASSLRSRRNGLWGYTF. The chain couples TRBV27 to TRBJ1-2; D uncertain. Per the germline V gene, CDR1 is MNHEY and CDR2 is SMNVEV (reference sequence). V was shortened by 2 bases and J by 8 bases, with 24 bases between the two germline ends. This CDR3 is built from 17 residues.

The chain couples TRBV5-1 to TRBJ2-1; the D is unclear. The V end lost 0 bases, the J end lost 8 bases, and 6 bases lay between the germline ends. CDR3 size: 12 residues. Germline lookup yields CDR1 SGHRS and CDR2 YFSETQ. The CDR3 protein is CASSLDNYEQFF. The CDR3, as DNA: TGCGCCAGCAGCTTGGACAACTATGAGCAGTTCTTC.

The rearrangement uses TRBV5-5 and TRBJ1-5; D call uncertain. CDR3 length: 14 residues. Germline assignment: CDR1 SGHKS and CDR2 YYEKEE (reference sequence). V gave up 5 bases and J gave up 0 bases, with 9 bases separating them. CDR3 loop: CASSVGSSNQPQHF. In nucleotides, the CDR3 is TGTGCCAGCAGTGTTGGGAGTAGCAATCAGCCCCAGCATTTT.

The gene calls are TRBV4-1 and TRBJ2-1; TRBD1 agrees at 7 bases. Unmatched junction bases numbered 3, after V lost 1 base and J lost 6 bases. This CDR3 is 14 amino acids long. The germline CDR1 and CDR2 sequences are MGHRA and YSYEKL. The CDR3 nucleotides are TGCGCCAGCAGCCAAGCGAGGGGGCGCAATGAGCAGTTCTTC. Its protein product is CASSQARGRNEQFF.

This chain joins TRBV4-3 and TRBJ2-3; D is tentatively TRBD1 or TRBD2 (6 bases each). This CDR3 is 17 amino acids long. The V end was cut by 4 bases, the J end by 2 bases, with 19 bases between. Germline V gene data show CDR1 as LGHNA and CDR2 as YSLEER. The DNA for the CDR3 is TGCGCCAGCAGCCGAAAGACGGACGGGGGCGACACAGATACGCAGTATTTT. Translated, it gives CASSRKTDGGDTDTQYF.